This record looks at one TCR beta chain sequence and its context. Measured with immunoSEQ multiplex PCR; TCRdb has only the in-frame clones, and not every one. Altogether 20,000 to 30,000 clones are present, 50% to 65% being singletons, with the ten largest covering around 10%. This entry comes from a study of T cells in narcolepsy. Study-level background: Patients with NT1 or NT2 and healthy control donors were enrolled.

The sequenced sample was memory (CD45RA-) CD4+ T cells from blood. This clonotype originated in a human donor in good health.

The CDR3 reads CASKLQGPSSYEQYF. CDR3 DNA sequence: TGTGCCAGCAAATTACAGGGGCCGAGCTCCTACGAGCAGTACTTC. The chain uses TRBV6-1 and TRBJ2-7, with TRBD1 matching 7 bases. Germline trimming cut 7 bases from V and 0 bases from J; bases unmatched to any gene: 9. The CDR3 is 15 amino acids. The V gene's germline CDR1 is MNHNS and CDR2 SASEGT.